A single TCR beta chain is shown here with its context. No antigen is known for it. This record belongs to a study of OX40 agonist ivuxolimab in advanced cancers. Study-wide context: At around 83% male, the cohort had a mean age of 60 years, ranging from roughly 20 to 85. Study-level results: Which antigen the expanded peripheral T cells recognized is unknown. Expanded clones tended on average to be more numerous among CD8+ T cells than CD4+. There was clonal expansion of CD4+ and CD8+ blood T cells by week 6 at 0.1 to 3.0 mg/kg.

Looked up from germline, CDR1 is GTSNPN and CDR2 is SVGIG (reference sequence). The CDR3 extends over 14 amino acids. V lost 5 bases and J lost 0, with 14 bases in between. The protocol was immunoSEQ multiplex PCR, while the TCRdb copy is restricted to in-frame clones and leaves out a portion. The sample records roughly 40,000 clones, approximately 84% being singletons. The specimen comprised CD4+ or CD8+ T cells sorted from blood, sampled in a trial of the OX40 agonist ivuxolimab. The genes are TRBV30 and TRBJ2-7; possible D gene TRBD2, 6 bases. The sequence was obtained from an adult with an advanced solid tumor such as melanoma, head and neck, liver or kidney cancer. Here the CDR3 reads CAWEGEDDSYEQYF. DNA of the CDR3: TGTGCCTGGGAAGGGGAGGATGACTCCTACGAGCAGTACTTC.